A selection of T cell receptor beta chains follows, all from one sample in a study of T cells in Graves' hyperthyroidism and ophthalmopathy. Via MiXCR, TCRdb re-called the multiplex PCR reads, giving one row per CDR3 protein. The table lists more than 500,000 distinct CDR3 sequences, around 13% of them singletons, with about 15% in the top ten. What was sequenced was blood. These receptors came from a woman in her 40s with Graves' hyperthyroidism. Both conserved end residues are part of each CDR3. Each record gives: V gene, clone size, D gene, J gene, CDR3 protein, CDR3 DNA. The D gene is left open where the match is weak. Size is stated for part of the rows, as once, few or many counts, or as a class when the clone is expanded.

TRBV20-1	many	NA	TRBJ2-1	CSASPGVAAYNEQFF	TGCAGTGCCTCTCCGGGGGTAGCGGCCTACAATGAGCAGTTCTTC
TRBV28	few	NA	TRBJ2-3	CASRGDLTDTQYF	TGTGCCAGCAGAGGCGACCTCACAGATACGCAGTATTTT
TRBV9	NA	TRBD1	TRBJ1-3	CASSPRDRVFGNTIYF	TGTGCCAGCAGCCCCCGAGACAGGGTGTTTGGAAACACCATATATTTT
TRBV10-3	many	NA	TRBJ1-2	CAISQQSYGYTF	TGTGCCATCAGTCAACAGAGCTATGGCTACACCTTC
TRBV20-1	many	NA	TRBJ1-2	CSAAQQNNYGYTF	TGCAGTGCTGCGCAGCAGAATAACTATGGCTACACCTTC
TRBV5-1	many	NA	TRBJ1-1	CASSSDSGVMNTEAFF	TGCGCCAGCAGTTCAGACAGCGGGGTTATGAACACTGAAGCTTTCTTT
TRBV29-1	NA	TRBD1	TRBJ1-2	CSVESRGSTGGIGYTF	TGCAGCGTTGAATCCCGTGGGTCTACAGGGGGTATTGGCTACACCTTC
TRBV5-8	NA	NA	TRBJ2-5	CASSSFMGPGETQYF	TGTGCCAGCAGCTCGTTTATGGGCCCGGGTGAGACCCAGTACTTC
TRBV5-1	many	NA	TRBJ2-1	CASSMLSGPYNEQFF	TGCGCCAGCAGCATGCTCTCAGGGCCCTACAATGAGCAGTTCTTC
TRBV20-1	many	TRBD2	TRBJ2-7	CSARDASGRVYEQYF	TGCAGTGCTAGAGACGCTAGCGGGAGGGTATACGAGCAGTACTTC
TRBV7-9	NA	NA	TRBJ2-5	CASSVAQAIQETQYF	TGTGCCAGCAGCGTAGCACAGGCTATTCAAGAGACCCAGTACTTC
TRBV28	many	NA	TRBJ2-1	CASSPTVNNEQFF	TGTGCCAGCAGTCCGACAGTTAACAATGAGCAGTTCTTC
TRBV14	few	TRBD2	TRBJ2-3	CASSLLGGRAETDTQYF	TGTGCCAGCAGTCTCTTGGGCGGGAGGGCCGAGACAGATACGCAGTATTTT
TRBV5-1	many	TRBD2	TRBJ2-1	CASSLGGRGYNEQFF	TGCGCCAGCAGCTTGGGCGGGAGGGGATACAATGAGCAGTTCTTC
TRBV6-1	NA	NA	TRBJ2-1	CASSEEVLTYNEQFF	TGTGCCAGCAGTGAAGAGGTTTTGACCTACAATGAGCAGTTCTTC
TRBV2	many	NA	TRBJ2-6	CASSPADSRGANVLTF	TGTGCCAGCAGCCCCGCTGACAGTAGGGGGGCCAACGTCCTGACTTTC
TRBV2	many	TRBD1	TRBJ1-3	CASSRTGAGNTIYF	TGTGCCAGCAGTAGGACAGGGGCTGGAAACACCATATATTTT
TRBV11-2	NA	TRBD2	TRBJ2-1	CASSLVPSGSDEQFF	TGTGCCAGCAGCTTAGTTCCTAGCGGGAGTGATGAGCAGTTCTTC
TRBV27	few	NA	TRBJ1-1	CASRPTGWGTEAFF	TGTGCCAGCAGACCAACAGGGTGGGGCACTGAAGCTTTCTTT
TRBV7-3	many	NA	TRBJ2-3	CASSDAPDTQYF	TGTGCCAGCAGCGACGCCCCCGATACGCAGTATTTT
TRBV5-1	NA	NA	TRBJ1-3	CASNHTNAGNTIYF	TGCGCCAGCAACCACACGAACGCTGGAAACACCATATATTTT
TRBV6-5	NA	TRBD1	TRBJ1-4	CASSYPGQGREKLFF	TGTGCCAGCAGTTACCCGGGACAGGGGCGCGAAAAACTGTTTTTT
TRBV12-3/TRBV12-4	few	TRBD2	TRBJ2-1	CASSPLIWREGPKNREFF	TGTGCCAGCAGTCCTCTAATCTGGCGGGAGGGCCCGAAAAATAGGGAGTTCTTC
TRBV6-6	many	NA	TRBJ1-1	CASSYSFFVPGQMNTEAFF	TGTGCCAGCAGTTACTCGTTCTTTGTGCCAGGACAGATGAACACTGAAGCTTTCTTT
TRBV19	NA	NA	TRBJ1-1	CASSIQGTTNTEAFF	TGTGCCAGTAGTATACAGGGGACCACGAACACTGAAGCTTTCTTT
TRBV29-1	many	NA	TRBJ2-5	CSAPSGAKETQYF	TGCAGCGCCCCTTCGGGGGCTAAGGAGACCCAGTACTTC